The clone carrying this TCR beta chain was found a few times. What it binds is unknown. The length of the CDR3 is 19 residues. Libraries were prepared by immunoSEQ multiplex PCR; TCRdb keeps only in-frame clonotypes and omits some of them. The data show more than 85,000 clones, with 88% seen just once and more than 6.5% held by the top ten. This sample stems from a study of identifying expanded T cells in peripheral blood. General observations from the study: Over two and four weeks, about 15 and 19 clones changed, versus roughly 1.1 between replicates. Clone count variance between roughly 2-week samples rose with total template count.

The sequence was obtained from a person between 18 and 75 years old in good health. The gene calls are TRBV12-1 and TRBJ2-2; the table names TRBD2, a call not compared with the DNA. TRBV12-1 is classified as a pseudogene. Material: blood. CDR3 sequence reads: CASSSPQRGALENTGELFF. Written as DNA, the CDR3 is TGTGCCAGCAGCTCCCCCCAGCGGGGGGCCCTTGAGAACACCGGGGAGCTGTTTTTT.